The 25 T cell receptor beta chains below all came from one sample that was sequenced in a study of T cell changes during pregnancy in multiple sclerosis (dated by TCRdb to about 2019). Library creation used the immunoSEQ multiplex PCR assay. The immuneACCESS repertoire file appears here via TCRdb, limited to in-frame rearrangements. These files lack a portion of the clones; in checked studies, under half of the deficit traces to unresolved V genes, and the cause of the others is not known. Across this sample there are about 39,000 clones, with over 75% seen only once. The ten most abundant clones make up around 3.9% of the sample. The sequences come from CD8+ T cells from peripheral blood mononuclear cells, collected in the first trimester of pregnancy. Receptors were obtained from a female donor with multiple sclerosis, enrolled in a pregnancy study.

Only one count was recorded for this clone. This chain joins TRBV6-1 and TRBJ2-3, with a weak D call TRBD2 (6 bases). V shed 4 bases and J shed 2 bases, with 16 bases lying between them. The CDR3 spans 16 residues. CDR1 is MNHNS and CDR2 is SASEGT in the germline V gene. CDR3 bases: TGTGCCAGCAGTGCCACCGGGACTCTATTCACAGATACGCAGTATTTT. Amino acid sequence: CASSATGTLFTDTQYF.

This clone was recorded once. This sequence joins TRBV23-1 and TRBJ1-2; D is undetermined. TRBV23-1 is an open reading frame whose function is uncertain. The CDR3 is made up of 14 amino acids. V lost 0 bases, J lost 5 bases, and 10 bases lay in between. This chain's CDR3 is CASSQSAKPYGYTF. The CDR3 DNA reads TGCGCCAGCAGTCAATCCGCTAAACCATATGGCTACACCTTC.

V usage is TRBV4-2 and J usage is TRBJ1-2; 7 bases agree with TRBD1. With 2 bases clipped from V and 0 bases from J, the junction kept 3 bases outside the gene matches. The V gene's germline CDR1 is LGHNA and CDR2 YNFKEQ. This CDR3 spans 15 amino acids. The CDR3 here is CASSQTGTANYGYTF. CDR3 bases: TGTGCCAGCAGCCAAACCGGGACAGCTAACTATGGCTACACCTTC.

This clone was seen a single time. The J gene is TRBJ1-5, the V gene TRBV15; D is unresolved. The CDR3 runs to 15 residues. The germline V gene has CDR1 LNHNV and CDR2 YYDKDF (reference sequence). Deletions cut 4 bases from V and 5 bases from J, with 15 bases between. CDR3 sequence: CATSKEGKLHQPQHF. CDR3 nucleotides: TGTGCCACCAGCAAGGAGGGAAAGCTGCATCAGCCCCAGCATTTT. Using reference TRBV15 and TRBJ1-5 for the parts outside the CDR3, the full variable domain is DAMVIQNPRYQVTQFGKPVTLSCSQTLNHNVMYWYQQKSSQAPKLLFHYYDKDFNNEADTPDNFQSRRPNTSFCFLDIRSPGLGDTAMYLCATSKEGKLHQPQHFGDGTRLSIL.

This chain connects TRBV2 to TRBJ1-1, with TRBD1 matching 7 bases. Trimming cost V 7 bases and J 6 bases; bases outside gene matches: 8. Per the germline V gene, CDR1 is SNHLY and CDR2 is FYNNEI. The CDR3 is made up of 13 amino acids. CDR3 sequence: CASISGGLAEAFF. For the CDR3, the DNA is TGTGCCAGCATCTCAGGGGGGTTGGCTGAAGCTTTCTTT.

As concerns this clone: Other nucleotide sequences from this sample produce the same CDR3. The chain combines TRBV9 with TRBJ2-7, with 7 bases that match TRBD1. Germline lookup yields CDR1 SGDLS and CDR2 YYNGEE. This CDR3 has 13 residues. The junction had 2 bases not matched to a gene; V was cut back by 4 bases and J by 1 base. The CDR3 nucleotides read TGTGCCAGCAGCCCGGGACAGTCCTACGAGCAGTACTTC. Amino acid sequence: CASSPGQSYEQYF.

J is TRBJ2-7 and V is TRBV18; D may be TRBD2 (7 bases). V lost 6 bases and J 0 bases, leaving 15 bases between the germline ends. This CDR3 has 15 amino acids. Germline loops: CDR1 KGHSH, CDR2 LQKENI. CDR3 in amino acids: CASSDRGGLSYEQYF. Here the CDR3 DNA reads TGTGCCAGCTCTGATAGGGGGGGCCTCTCCTACGAGCAGTACTTC. Together with reference TRBV18 and TRBJ2-7, the CDR3 gives the full variable domain: NAGVMQNPRHLVRRRGQEARLRCSPMKGHSHVYWYRQLPEEGLKFMVYLQKENIIDESGMPKERFSAEFPKEGPSILRIQQVVRGDSAAYFCASSDRGGLSYEQYFGPGTRLTVT.

The chain carries TRBV13 and TRBJ1-1; D is unresolved. Germline V gene sequence: CDR1 PRHDT, CDR2 FYEKMQ (reference sequence). The CDR3 runs to 14 residues. V was pared by 0 bases and J by 0 bases, with 5 bases between. The CDR3 coding sequence is TGTGCCAGCAGCTTAGGACAGTTGAACACTGAAGCTTTCTTT. Protein product: CASSLGQLNTEAFF.

The chain recombines TRBV11-3 with TRBJ2-7; D might be TRBD1 (5 bases). The V end lost 5 bases, the J end lost 2 bases, and 13 bases lay between the germline ends. The CDR3 is made up of 14 amino acids. Per the germline V gene, CDR1 is SGHNT and CDR2 is YENEEA. CDR3 region: CASSPPGAPYEQYF. The CDR3 region has the DNA TGTGCCAGCAGCCCCCCTGGGGCCCCCTACGAGCAGTACTTC.

This clone was picked up one time. The J gene is TRBJ1-4, the V gene TRBV5-6, with 9 bases aligning to TRBD1. Trimming cost V 6 bases and J 3 bases; bases outside gene matches: 12. Looked up from germline, CDR1 is SGHDT and CDR2 is YYEEEE. The CDR3 has 17 amino acids. The CDR3 DNA is TGTGCCAGCACCCCGGGACAGGGAGAAGGACCTAATGAAAAACTGTTTTTT. This encodes CASTPGQGEGPNEKLFF.

The DNA for the CDR3 is TGTGCCAGAAGTCGTCCCAATCTCCGACAGTTGCTGCCCTACAATGAGCAGTTCTTC. Encoded protein: CARSRPNLRQLLPYNEQFF. This chain uses TRBV5-3 with TRBJ2-1; a possible D gene is TRBD1 (5 bases). TRBV5-3 is noted as an ORF with a role that remains uncertain. The CDR3 has 19 residues. V lost 5 bases and J lost 2, with 26 bases in between.

The chain has TRBV19 and TRBJ2-1; 8 nucleotides align to TRBD2. V shed 11 bases, J shed 6 bases, and the junction held 6 bases outside the gene matches. The CDR3 length is 12 residues. Germline lookup yields CDR1 LNHDA and CDR2 SQIVND (reference sequence). CDR3 DNA: TGTGCCCTAGACGGGGGGGGCAATGAGCAGTTCTTC. Protein sequence: CALDGGGNEQFF.

The rearrangement links TRBV7-2 to TRBJ2-5, with TRBD1 identical over 8 bases. The CDR3 consists of 15 residues. Germline V lookup: CDR1 SGHTA, CDR2 FQGNSA. The V gene end was trimmed by 5 bases and the J gene end by 4 bases; junction bases not matched to a gene: 9. For the CDR3, the DNA is TGTGCCAGCAGCCCCCAAGGACAGGGCCGAGAGACCCAGTACTTC. It encodes CASSPQGQGRETQYF. The full variable domain, its missing parts supplied by reference TRBV7-2 and TRBJ2-5, is GAGVSQSPSNKVTEKGKDVELRCDPISGHTALYWYRQSLGQGLEFLIYFQGNSAPDKSGLPSDRFSAERTGGSVSTLTIQRTQQEDSAVYLCASSPQGQGRETQYFGPGTRLLVL.

The chain combines TRBV14 with TRBJ1-1; tentative D call: TRBD1 (5 bases). V was cut by 1 base and J by 1 base, with 13 bases left in between. In germline, CDR1 is SGHDN, CDR2 FVKESK. This CDR3 region has 16 residues. Here the CDR3 reads CASSQGSHRSNTEAFF. CDR3 in DNA: TGTGCCAGCAGCCAAGGTTCGCACAGGTCGAACACTGAAGCTTTCTTT.

This clone came up a few times. The V gene is TRBV19, the J gene TRBJ1-2; D is unclear. The V gene lost 9 bases and the J gene lost 3 bases, with 8 bases spanning the gap. Germline CDR1 is LNHDA and CDR2 is SQIVND (reference sequence). This CDR3 is built from 11 residues. The CDR3 DNA is TGTGCCAGCCAGCGGCACTATGGCTACACCTTC. Protein: CASQRHYGYTF.

The chain is built from TRBV2 and TRBJ2-2; TRBD1 agrees at 7 bases. The V segment lost 6 bases and the J segment 5 bases; nucleotides outside the gene matches: 9. The CDR3 consists of 15 residues. CDR1 is SNHLY and CDR2 is FYNNEI in the germline V gene. The DNA of the CDR3 is TGTGCCAGCAGGGCTGGACAGGATGGGACCGGGGAGCTGTTTTTT. It encodes CASRAGQDGTGELFF.

In its sample, this clone was seen a few times. The chain has TRBV4-2 and TRBJ2-1; 12 bases agree with TRBD2. The CDR3 sequence is 17 residues long. Per the germline V gene, CDR1 is LGHNA and CDR2 is YNFKEQ. J gave up 6 bases and V 4 bases, and 10 bases lay outside the gene matches. In nucleotides, the CDR3 is TGTGCCAGCAGCCCCTTGGGGGAGACTAGCGGGGGCAATGAGCAGTTCTTC. Translation gives CASSPLGETSGGNEQFF.

This sequence joins TRBV7-3 and TRBJ2-5; TRBD1 matches at 7 bases. J was trimmed by 5 bases and V by 8 bases; bases with no gene match: 8. This CDR3 region has 13 residues. Germline assignment: CDR1 SGHTA and CDR2 FQGTGA. CDR3 protein: CASSIGGVETQYF. CDR3 DNA: TGTGCCAGCTCCATAGGGGGCGTGGAGACCCAGTACTTC.

CDR3 nucleotides: TGCGCCAGCAGTCCGAAACCCTCCTTGGCGGGGGGGAACAATGAGCAGTTCTTC. Translated: CASSPKPSLAGGNNEQFF. The gene calls are TRBV23-1 and TRBJ2-1; 9 positions match TRBD2. TRBV23-1 falls under the ORF class, with uncertain function. This CDR3 is built from 18 residues. Losses at the gene ends were 4 bases for V and 5 bases for J; bases not matched to a gene: 15.

V and J are TRBV7-9 and TRBJ2-1; possible D gene TRBD2, 6 bases. Germline CDR1 and CDR2: SEHNR and FQNEAQ (reference sequence). The CDR3 spans 12 residues. Deletions cut 6 bases from V and 16 bases from J, with 19 bases between. The CDR3, as DNA: TGTGCCAGCAGTTTTAAACCCGGGACTGAATTCTTC. Translating gives CASSFKPGTEFF.

V and J are TRBV6-5 and TRBJ2-2, with D perhaps matching TRBD2 (5 bases). The germline gives CDR1 MNHEY, CDR2 SVGAGI. The CDR3 extends over 14 amino acids. The V end was cut by 1 base, the J end by 3 bases, with 6 bases between. The DNA for the CDR3 is TGTGCCAGCAGTTACTTCGGGGACACCGGGGAGCTGTTTTTT. It translates to CASSYFGDTGELFF.

V and J are TRBV29-1 and TRBJ1-5; D unclear. The CDR3 is 12 amino acids. The V end lost 4 bases, the J end lost 4 bases, and 8 bases lay between the germline ends. The germline CDR1 and CDR2 sequences are SQVTM and ANQGSEA. CDR3 protein: CSVVNGNQPQHF. Here the CDR3 DNA reads TGCAGCGTTGTAAACGGGAATCAGCCCCAGCATTTT.

The chain uses TRBV2 and TRBJ2-3; 7 nucleotides match TRBD2. J lost 2 bases, V lost 3 bases, and 5 bases had no gene match. Germline loops: CDR1 SNHLY, CDR2 FYNNEI. The CDR3 runs to 15 residues. CDR3 nucleotides: TGTGCCAGCAGTGATGGCGGGGGAGCCACAGATACGCAGTATTTT. It translates to CASSDGGGATDTQYF.

This rearrangement joins TRBV13 to TRBJ1-5; unclear D gene. The CDR3 spans 14 residues. Deletions cut 5 bases from V and 1 base from J, with 9 bases between. Germline assignment: CDR1 PRHDT and CDR2 FYEKMQ (reference sequence). CDR3 sequence: CASSGRGSNQPQHF. CDR3 sequence (DNA): TGTGCCAGCAGCGGCCGAGGGAGCAATCAGCCCCAGCATTTT.

The V gene is TRBV5-6, the J gene TRBJ1-2; the match to TRBD1 covers 9 bases. CDR3 length: 15 amino acids. With V trimmed by 0 bases and J by 4 bases, 4 bases remained unmatched. Germline CDR1 and CDR2: SGHDT and YYEEEE. In DNA form, the CDR3 reads TGTGCCAGCAGCTTGGGGACAGGGGCGGCCTATGGCTACACCTTC. This gives the protein CASSLGTGAAYGYTF.